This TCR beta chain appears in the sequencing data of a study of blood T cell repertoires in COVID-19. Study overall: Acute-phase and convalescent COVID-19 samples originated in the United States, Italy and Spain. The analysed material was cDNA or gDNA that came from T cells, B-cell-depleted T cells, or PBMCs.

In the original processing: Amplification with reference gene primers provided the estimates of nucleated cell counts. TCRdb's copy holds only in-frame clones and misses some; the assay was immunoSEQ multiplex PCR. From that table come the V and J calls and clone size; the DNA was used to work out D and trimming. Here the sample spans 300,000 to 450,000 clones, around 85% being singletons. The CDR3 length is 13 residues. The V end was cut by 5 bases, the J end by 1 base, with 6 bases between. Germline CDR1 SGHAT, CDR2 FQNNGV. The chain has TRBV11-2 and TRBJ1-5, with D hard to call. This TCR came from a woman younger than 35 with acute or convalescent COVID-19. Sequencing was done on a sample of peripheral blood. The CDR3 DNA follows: TGTGCCAGCAGCGCAGAAAGCAATCAGCCCCAGCATTTT. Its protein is CASSAESNQPQHF.